These 5 T cell receptor beta chains share one sample of origin, sequenced in a study of T-cell reconstitution after alpha-beta-depleted transplantation in children. As it was prepared, the TCRbeta library received unique molecular identifiers. TCRdb analysed the PCR reads with MiXCR anew, one entry per CDR3 protein. There are some 600,000 distinct CDR3 sequences in the sample; roughly 13% occur only once, and 2% to 2.5% lies in the top ten. Source: PBMCs, mostly from graft donor cells, taken 360 days after TCRalphabeta/CD19-depleted stem cell transplant. The receptors here all came from a male patient younger than 18 who had a stem cell transplant for acute myeloid leukemia, so the T cells may come from the graft donor.

The chain links TRBV20-1 to TRBJ2-3; 8 bases align to TRBD2. Trimming cost V 6 bases and J 3 bases; bases outside gene matches: 8. Germline assignment: CDR1 DFQATT and CDR2 SNEGSKA (reference sequence). The CDR3 extends over 14 amino acids. The CDR3 DNA reads TGCAGTGCGCCGGGACTAGATTTGACAGATACGCAGTATTTT. Translated, it gives CSAPGLDLTDTQYF.

This chain uses TRBV7-9 with TRBJ2-7; D perhaps matches TRBD1 (5 bases). Germline V lookup: CDR1 SEHNR, CDR2 FQNEAQ (reference sequence). The CDR3 sequence is 14 residues long. V shed 0 bases and J shed 6 bases, with 12 bases lying between them. CDR3 coding DNA: TGTGCCAGCAGCTTAGCGGCAGGGTTCGGCGAGCAGTACTTC. This codes for CASSLAAGFGEQYF.

The chain recombines TRBV15 with TRBJ2-7; 11 nucleotides agree with TRBD1. Unmatched junction bases numbered 1, after V lost 4 bases and J lost 2 bases. Germline V CDR1 and CDR2: LNHNV, YYDKDF (reference sequence). The CDR3 extends over 14 amino acids. CDR3 sequence: CATSTDRGPYEQYF. The CDR3, as DNA: TGTGCCACCAGCACGGACAGGGGGCCCTACGAGCAGTACTTC.

The sample holds many counts of this clonotype. V and J are TRBV29-1 and TRBJ2-7, with D unclear. The CDR3 consists of 13 residues. Trimming cost V 1 base and J 2 bases, with 9 bases left between them. Germline V lookup: CDR1 SQVTM, CDR2 ANQGSEA. CDR3 nucleotides: TGCAGCGTTGAAGGAGCGCAAACCTACGAGCAGTACTTC. This translates into CSVEGAQTYEQYF.

This clonotype was recorded a few times. In DNA, the CDR3 is TGTGCCAGCAGCTTAGTAACGCAGTATTTT. Amino acid sequence: CASSLVTQYF. The rearrangement uses TRBV11-2 and TRBJ2-3; D not resolved. V was shortened by 1 base and J by 9 bases, with 2 bases between the two germline ends. Germline V gene data show CDR1 as SGHAT and CDR2 as FQNNGV. The CDR3 is 10 amino acids.